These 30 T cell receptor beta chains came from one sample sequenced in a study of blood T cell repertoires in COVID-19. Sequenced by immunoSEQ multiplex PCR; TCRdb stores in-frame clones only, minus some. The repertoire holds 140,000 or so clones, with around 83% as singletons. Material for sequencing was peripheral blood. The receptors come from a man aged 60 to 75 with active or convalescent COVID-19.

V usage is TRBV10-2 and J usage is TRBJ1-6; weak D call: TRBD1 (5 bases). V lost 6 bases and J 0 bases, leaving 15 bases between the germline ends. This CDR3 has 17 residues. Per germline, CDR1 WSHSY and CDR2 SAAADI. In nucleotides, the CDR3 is TGCGCCAGCAGCATGACAGTCCCTTCCTCCTATAATTCACCCCTCCACTTT. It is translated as CASSMTVPSSYNSPLHF.

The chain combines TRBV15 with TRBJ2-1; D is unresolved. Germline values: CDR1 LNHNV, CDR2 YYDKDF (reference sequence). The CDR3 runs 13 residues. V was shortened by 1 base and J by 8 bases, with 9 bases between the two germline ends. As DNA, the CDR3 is TGTGCCACCAGCAGAGCGCCCTCAGATGAGCAGTTCTTC. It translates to CATSRAPSDEQFF. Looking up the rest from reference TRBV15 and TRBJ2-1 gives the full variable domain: DAMVIQNPRYQVTQFGKPVTLSCSQTLNHNVMYWYQQKSSQAPKLLFHYYDKDFNNEADTPDNFQSRRPNTSFCFLDIRSPGLGDTAMYLCATSRAPSDEQFFGPGTRLTVL.

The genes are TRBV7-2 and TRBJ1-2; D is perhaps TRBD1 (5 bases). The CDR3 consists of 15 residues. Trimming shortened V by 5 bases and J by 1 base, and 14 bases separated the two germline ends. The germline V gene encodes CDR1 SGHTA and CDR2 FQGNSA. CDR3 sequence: CASSPTTTVNYGYTF. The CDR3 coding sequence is TGTGCCAGCAGCCCAACGACGACAGTTAACTATGGCTACACCTTC.

The CDR3 spells CASRMTGTNEKLFF. In DNA form, the CDR3 reads TGTGCCAGCAGGATGACAGGAACTAATGAAAAACTGTTTTTT. The chain combines TRBV28 with TRBJ1-4; D possibly corresponds to TRBD1 (6 bases). The CDR3 runs 14 residues. CDR1 and CDR2 (germline): MDHEN, SYDVKM. V was clipped by 6 bases and J by 1 base, with 9 bases between them.

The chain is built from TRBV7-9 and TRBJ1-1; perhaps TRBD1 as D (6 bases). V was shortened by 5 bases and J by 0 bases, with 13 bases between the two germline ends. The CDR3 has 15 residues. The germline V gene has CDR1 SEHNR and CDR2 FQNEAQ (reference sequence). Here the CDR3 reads CASSPPGHMNTEAFF. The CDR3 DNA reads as TGTGCCAGCAGCCCCCCGGGACATATGAACACTGAAGCTTTCTTT.

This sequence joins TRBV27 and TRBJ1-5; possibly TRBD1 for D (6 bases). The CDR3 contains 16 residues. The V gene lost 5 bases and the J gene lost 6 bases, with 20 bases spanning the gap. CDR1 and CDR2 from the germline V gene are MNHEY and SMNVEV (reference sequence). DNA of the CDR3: TGTGCCAGCAGTCCCGGGGGGCTGGGGTATGGTCAGCCCCAGCATTTT. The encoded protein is CASSPGGLGYGQPQHF.

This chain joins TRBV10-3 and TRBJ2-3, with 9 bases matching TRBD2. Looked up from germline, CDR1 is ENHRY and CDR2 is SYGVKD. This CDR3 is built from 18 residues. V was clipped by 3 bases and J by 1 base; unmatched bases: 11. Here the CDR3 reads CAISDIPREREGTDTQYF. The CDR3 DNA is TGTGCCATCAGTGATATCCCCAGGGAGCGGGAGGGCACAGATACGCAGTATTTT.

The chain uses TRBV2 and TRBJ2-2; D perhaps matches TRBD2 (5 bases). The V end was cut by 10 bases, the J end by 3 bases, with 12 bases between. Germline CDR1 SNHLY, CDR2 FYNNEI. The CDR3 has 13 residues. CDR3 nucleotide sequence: TGTGCCACCCAAAGCGGACACACCGGGGAGCTGTTTTTT. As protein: CATQSGHTGELFF. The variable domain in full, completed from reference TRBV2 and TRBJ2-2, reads EPEVTQTPSHQVTQMGQEVILRCVPISNHLYFYWYRQILGQKVEFLVSFYNNEISEKSEIFDDQFSVERPDGSNFTLKIRSTKLEDSAMYFCATQSGHTGELFFGEGSRLTVL.

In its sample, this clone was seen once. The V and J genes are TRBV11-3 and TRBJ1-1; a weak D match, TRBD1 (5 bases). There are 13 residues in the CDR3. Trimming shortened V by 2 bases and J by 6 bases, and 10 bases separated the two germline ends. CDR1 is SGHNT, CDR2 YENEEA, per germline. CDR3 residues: CASSLQGIAEAFF. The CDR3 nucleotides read TGTGCCAGCAGCTTACAGGGTATCGCTGAAGCTTTCTTT.

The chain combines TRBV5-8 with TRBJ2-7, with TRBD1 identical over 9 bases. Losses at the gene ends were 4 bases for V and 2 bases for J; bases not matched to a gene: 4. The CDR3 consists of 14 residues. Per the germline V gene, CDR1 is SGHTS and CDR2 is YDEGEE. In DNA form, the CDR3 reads TGTGCCAGCAGCCCGTGGACAGGGGCCTACGAGCAGTACTTC. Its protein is CASSPWTGAYEQYF. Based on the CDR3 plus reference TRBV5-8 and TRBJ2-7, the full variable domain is EAGVTQSPTHLIKTRGQQATLRCSPISGHTSVYWYQQALGLGLQFLLWYDEGEERNRGNFPPRFSGRQFPNYSSELNVNALELEDSALYLCASSPWTGAYEQYFGPGTRLTVT.

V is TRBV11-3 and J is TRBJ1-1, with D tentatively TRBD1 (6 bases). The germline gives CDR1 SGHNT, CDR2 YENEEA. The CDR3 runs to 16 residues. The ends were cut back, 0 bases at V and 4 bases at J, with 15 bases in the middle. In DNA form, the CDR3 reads TGTGCCAGCAGCTTAGATCTAAGCAGGGGTGGCACTGAAGCTTTCTTT. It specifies CASSLDLSRGGTEAFF.

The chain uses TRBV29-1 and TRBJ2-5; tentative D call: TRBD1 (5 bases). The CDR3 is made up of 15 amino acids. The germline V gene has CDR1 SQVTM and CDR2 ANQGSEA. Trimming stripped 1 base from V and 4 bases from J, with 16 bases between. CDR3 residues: CSVEGVGVLPETQYF. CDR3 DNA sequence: TGCAGCGTTGAAGGGGTAGGGGTTTTACCAGAGACCCAGTACTTC.

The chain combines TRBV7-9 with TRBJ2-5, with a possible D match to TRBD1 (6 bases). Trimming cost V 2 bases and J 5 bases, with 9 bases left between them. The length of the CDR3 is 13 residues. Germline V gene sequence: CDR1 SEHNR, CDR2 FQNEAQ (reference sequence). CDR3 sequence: CASSLTGYETQYF. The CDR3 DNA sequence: TGTGCCAGCAGCTTAACAGGGTACGAGACCCAGTACTTC.

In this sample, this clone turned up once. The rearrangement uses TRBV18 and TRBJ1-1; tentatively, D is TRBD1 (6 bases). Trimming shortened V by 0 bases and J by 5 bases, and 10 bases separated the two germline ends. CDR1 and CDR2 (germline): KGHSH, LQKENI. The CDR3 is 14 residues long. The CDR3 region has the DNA TGTGCCAGCTCACCACCCAATGGACAGACTGAAGCTTTCTTT. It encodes CASSPPNGQTEAFF.

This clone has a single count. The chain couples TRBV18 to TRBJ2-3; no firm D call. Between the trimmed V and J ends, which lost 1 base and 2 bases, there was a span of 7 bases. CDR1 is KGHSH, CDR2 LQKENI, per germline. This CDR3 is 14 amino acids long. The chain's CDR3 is CASSPQQLTDTQYF. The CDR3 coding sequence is TGTGCCAGCTCACCACAGCAACTCACAGATACGCAGTATTTT.

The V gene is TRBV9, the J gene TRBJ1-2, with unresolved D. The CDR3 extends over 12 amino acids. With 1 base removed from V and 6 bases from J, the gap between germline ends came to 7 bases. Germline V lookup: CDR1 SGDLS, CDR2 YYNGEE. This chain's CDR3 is CASSVTGNGYTF. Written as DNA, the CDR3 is TGTGCCAGCAGCGTAACGGGGAATGGCTACACCTTC.

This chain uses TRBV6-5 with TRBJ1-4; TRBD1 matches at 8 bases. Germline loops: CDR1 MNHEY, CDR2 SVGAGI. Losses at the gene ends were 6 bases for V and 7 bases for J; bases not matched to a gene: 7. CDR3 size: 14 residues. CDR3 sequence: CASRMNRGGEKLFF. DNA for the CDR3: TGTGCCAGCAGAATGAACAGGGGGGGTGAAAAACTGTTTTTT.

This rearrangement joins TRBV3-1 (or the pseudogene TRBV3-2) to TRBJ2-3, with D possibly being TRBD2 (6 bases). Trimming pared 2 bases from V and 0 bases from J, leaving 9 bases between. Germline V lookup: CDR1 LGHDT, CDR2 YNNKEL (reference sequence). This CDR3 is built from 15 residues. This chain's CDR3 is CASSQYRGSTDTQYF. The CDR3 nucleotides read TGTGCCAGCAGCCAATACCGGGGGAGCACAGATACGCAGTATTTT.

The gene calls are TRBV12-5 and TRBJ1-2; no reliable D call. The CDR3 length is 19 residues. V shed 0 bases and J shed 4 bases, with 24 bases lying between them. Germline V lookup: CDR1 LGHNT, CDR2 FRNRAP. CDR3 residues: CASGLVLFPVNPRAYGYTF. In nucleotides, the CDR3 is TGTGCTAGTGGTTTGGTACTCTTCCCGGTTAATCCGCGAGCCTATGGCTACACCTTC.

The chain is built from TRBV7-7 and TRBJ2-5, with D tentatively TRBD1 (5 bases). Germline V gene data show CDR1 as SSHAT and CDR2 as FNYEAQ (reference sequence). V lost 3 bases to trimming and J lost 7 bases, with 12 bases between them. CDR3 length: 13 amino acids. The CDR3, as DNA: TGTGCCAGCAGCTTGGCCTTGGGGCCGACCCAGTACTTC. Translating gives CASSLALGPTQYF.

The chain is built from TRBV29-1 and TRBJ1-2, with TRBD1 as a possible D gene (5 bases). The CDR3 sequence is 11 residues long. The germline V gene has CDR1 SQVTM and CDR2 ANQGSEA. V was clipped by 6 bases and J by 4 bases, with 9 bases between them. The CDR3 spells CSVGTLYGYTF. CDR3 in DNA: TGCAGCGTCGGGACTCTCTATGGCTACACCTTC.

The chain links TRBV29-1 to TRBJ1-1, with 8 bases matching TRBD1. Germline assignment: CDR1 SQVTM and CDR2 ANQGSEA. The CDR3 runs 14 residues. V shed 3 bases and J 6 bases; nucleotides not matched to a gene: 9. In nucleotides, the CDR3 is TGCAGCGTTGAGGAGGACAGGGAAATCGCTGAAGCTTTCTTT. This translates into CSVEEDREIAEAFF.

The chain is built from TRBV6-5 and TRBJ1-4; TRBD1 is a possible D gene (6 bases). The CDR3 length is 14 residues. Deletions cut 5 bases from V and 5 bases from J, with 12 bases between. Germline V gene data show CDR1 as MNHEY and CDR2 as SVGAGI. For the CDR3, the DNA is TGTGCCAGCAGTCCATTAGGGGGAAATGAAAAACTGTTTTTT. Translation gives CASSPLGGNEKLFF.

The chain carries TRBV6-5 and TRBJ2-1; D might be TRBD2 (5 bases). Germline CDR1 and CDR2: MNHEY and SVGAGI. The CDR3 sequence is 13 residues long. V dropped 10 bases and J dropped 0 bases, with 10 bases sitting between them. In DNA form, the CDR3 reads TGTGCCACCCTGGGGAGCTCCTACAATGAGCAGTTCTTC. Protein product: CATLGSSYNEQFF.

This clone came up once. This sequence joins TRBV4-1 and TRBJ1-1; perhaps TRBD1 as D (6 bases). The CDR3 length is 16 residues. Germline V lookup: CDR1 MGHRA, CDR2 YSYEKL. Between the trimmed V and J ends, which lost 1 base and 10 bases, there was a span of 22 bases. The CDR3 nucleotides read TGCGCCAGCAGCCAAGCTACAGGGTTCCGATCTTTTGGAGCTTTCTTT. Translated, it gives CASSQATGFRSFGAFF.

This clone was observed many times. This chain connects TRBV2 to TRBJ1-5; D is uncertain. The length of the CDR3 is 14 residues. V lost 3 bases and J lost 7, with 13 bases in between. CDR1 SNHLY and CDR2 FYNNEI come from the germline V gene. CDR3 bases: TGTGCCAGCAGTGATTCTAGGTCTTGGCAGCCCCAGCATTTT. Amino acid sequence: CASSDSRSWQPQHF.

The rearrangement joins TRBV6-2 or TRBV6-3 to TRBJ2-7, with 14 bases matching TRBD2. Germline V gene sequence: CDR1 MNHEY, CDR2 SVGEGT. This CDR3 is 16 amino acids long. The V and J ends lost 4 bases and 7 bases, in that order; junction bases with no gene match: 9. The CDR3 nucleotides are TGTGCCAGCAGTTCGCCGGGACTAGCGGGAGTTGGAGAGCAGTACGTC. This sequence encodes CASSSPGLAGVGEQYV.

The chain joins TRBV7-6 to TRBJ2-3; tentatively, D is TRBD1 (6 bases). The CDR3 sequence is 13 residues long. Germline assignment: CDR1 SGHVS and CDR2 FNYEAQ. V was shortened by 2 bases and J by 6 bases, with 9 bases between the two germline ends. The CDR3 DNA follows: TGTGCCAGCAGCTTAACGAGGGGGGATACGCAGTATTTT. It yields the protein CASSLTRGDTQYF.

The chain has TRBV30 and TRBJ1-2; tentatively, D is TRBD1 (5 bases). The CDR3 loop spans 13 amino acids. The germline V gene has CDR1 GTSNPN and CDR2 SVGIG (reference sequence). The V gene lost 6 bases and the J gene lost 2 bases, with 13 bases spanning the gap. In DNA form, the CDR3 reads TGTGCCTGCCCTCCGGGACTAAACTATGGCTACACCTTC. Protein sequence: CACPPGLNYGYTF.

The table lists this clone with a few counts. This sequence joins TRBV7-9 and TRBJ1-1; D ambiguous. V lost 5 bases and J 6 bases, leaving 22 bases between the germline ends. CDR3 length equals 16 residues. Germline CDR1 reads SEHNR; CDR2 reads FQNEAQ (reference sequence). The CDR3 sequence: CASSQGRRRSPAEAFF. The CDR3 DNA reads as TGTGCCAGCAGCCAAGGACGGAGGCGAAGTCCCGCTGAAGCTTTCTTT.